The 10 T cell receptor beta chains below all came from one sample that was sequenced in a study of blood T cell repertoires in COVID-19. Some clones are missing from TCRdb's copy, which holds only in-frame ones; the method was immunoSEQ multiplex PCR. The data hold about 170,000 clones, with 65% to 85% observed a single time. Sequencing was performed on PBMCs or T cells enriched from blood (not recorded which). The receptors were sampled from a woman aged 50 to 65 in a cohort exposed to, infected with or recovered from COVID-19 (not recorded which).

This CDR3 reads CASSLQGYEQFF. The CDR3 bases are TGCGCCAGCAGCTTACAGGGTTATGAGCAGTTCTTC. The chain is built from TRBV5-1 and TRBJ2-1, with a weak D call TRBD1 (6 bases). The CDR3 extends over 12 amino acids. Trimming took 2 bases from V and 8 from J, leaving 8 bases between them. Germline V CDR1 and CDR2: SGHRS, YFSETQ.

The genes are TRBV4-2 and TRBJ2-5, with TRBD2 matching over 8 bases. Germline V CDR1 and CDR2: LGHNA, YNFKEQ. The J segment lost 2 bases and the V segment lost 2 bases, leaving 10 bases of the junction unmatched. The CDR3 has 17 residues. This chain's CDR3 is CASSQMPLERGQETQYF. The CDR3 DNA is TGTGCCAGCAGCCAAATGCCCCTGGAGCGGGGGCAAGAGACCCAGTACTTC.

The genes are TRBV2 and TRBJ1-5; D uncertain. Deletions cut 7 bases from V and 4 bases from J, with 14 bases between. Germline V CDR1 and CDR2: SNHLY, FYNNEI. The CDR3 is 14 residues long. CDR3 sequence: CASIGRGLNQPQHF. CDR3 in DNA: TGTGCCAGCATCGGGCGAGGACTAAATCAGCCCCAGCATTTT.

The chain carries TRBV12-3 or TRBV12-4 and TRBJ2-1; a possible D gene is TRBD2 (6 bases). V was shortened by 2 bases and J by 8 bases, with 10 bases between the two germline ends. The CDR3 has 13 amino acids. The chain's CDR3 is CASSLSGVYEQFF. Here the CDR3 DNA reads TGTGCCAGCAGTTTATCGGGGGTTTATGAGCAGTTCTTC.

The rearrangement links TRBV3-1 (or the pseudogene TRBV3-2) to TRBJ1-2, with D maybe TRBD1 (5 bases). Germline CDR1 and CDR2: LGHDT and YNNKEL (reference sequence). V was clipped by 5 bases and J by 3 bases, with 16 bases between them. The CDR3 is 15 residues long. CDR3 residues: CASSKSPGGHYGYTF. The CDR3 DNA sequence: TGTGCCAGCAGCAAATCCCCCGGGGGTCACTATGGCTACACCTTC.

This CDR3 is CATSPVAGGARDTGELFF. The DNA for the CDR3 is TGTGCCACCAGCCCTGTAGCAGGAGGGGCACGAGACACCGGGGAGCTGTTTTTT. The chain recombines TRBV24-1 with TRBJ2-2, with D maybe TRBD2 (6 bases). V lost 7 bases, J lost 3 bases, and 23 bases lay in between. The CDR3 has 18 amino acids. Germline CDR1 reads KGHDR; CDR2 reads SFDVKD.

The chain carries TRBV7-8 and TRBJ1-4; D unclear. This CDR3 spans 13 amino acids. Germline CDR1 and CDR2: SGHVS and FQNEAQ. The ends were cut back, 5 bases at V and 6 bases at J, with 10 bases in the middle. The CDR3 sequence: CASSPWEYEKLFF. In DNA, the CDR3 is TGTGCCAGCAGCCCTTGGGAGTATGAAAAACTGTTTTTT.

The chain couples TRBV7-9 to TRBJ2-1, with a tentative D call TRBD1 (6 bases). The CDR3 totals 14 residues. The V gene's germline CDR1 is SEHNR and CDR2 FQNEAQ (reference sequence). The V end was cut by 4 bases, the J end by 7 bases, with 14 bases between. CDR3 amino acids: CASSWTVQVNEQFF. The CDR3 DNA follows: TGTGCCAGCAGCTGGACAGTGCAGGTGAATGAGCAGTTCTTC.

The rearrangement uses TRBV5-1 and TRBJ1-2; 8 nucleotides match TRBD1. Unmatched junction bases numbered 5, after V lost 1 base and J lost 3 bases. Germline V gene sequence: CDR1 SGHRS, CDR2 YFSETQ. This CDR3 region has 15 residues. CDR3 region: CASSLRQGRDYGYTF. For the CDR3, the DNA is TGCGCCAGCAGCTTGAGACAGGGGCGCGACTATGGCTACACCTTC.

The chain has TRBV7-3 and TRBJ2-5, with D perhaps matching TRBD1 (5 bases). Looked up from germline, CDR1 is SGHTA and CDR2 is FQGTGA. Deletions cut 4 bases from V and 4 bases from J, with 19 bases between. This CDR3 contains 16 residues. CDR3 coding DNA: TGTGCCAGCAGCTCAGGCTCGCAGGGAATCGGAGAGACCCAGTACTTC. As protein: CASSSGSQGIGETQYF.